This T cell receptor (beta chain) stems from a study of beta chain features in type 1 diabetes. On this clone: Its target is unknown.

The investigators reverse transcribed all of the isolated RNA, so they sequenced expressed TCRB transcripts. Around 3.57 million reads was the average for naive, central memory and regulatory T cell samples. Generated by immunoSEQ multiplex PCR, the TCRdb table keeps only in-frame clones and is missing some. The sample consists of 150,000 to 200,000 clones, approximately 8.4% of them appearing once. Overall study findings and caveats: Shorter TCRB CDR3s, moderately but significantly so, marked every one of the four CD4+ subsets in Type 1 diabetes patients. Lower insertion and higher deletion counts appeared at VDJ junctions in type 1 diabetes patients.

One heparinised blood draw, averaging about 116 mL, came from each donor. CDR3 length: 14 residues. Germline values: CDR1 SGHRS, CDR2 YFSETQ. Trimming left V 2 bases short and J 1 base short, with 10 bases between. The clonotype originates from a woman aged 18-29 years in good health. This chain links TRBV5-1 with TRBJ2-7; D is uncertain. The sample taken for sequencing was central memory CD4+ T cells from blood. CDR3 loop: CASSLLDGSYEQYF. CDR3 bases: TGCGCCAGCAGCTTATTAGACGGGTCCTACGAGCAGTACTTC.